This T cell receptor (beta chain) was recorded in a study of cytomegalovirus exposure and HLA in healthy donors. Study results and caveats: Listed as cytomegalovirus-associated were roughly 180 TCR beta chains. What was likely a sequencing artifact was a cluster of highly shared sequence variants. In a later analysis, parvovirus B19, influenza, CMV and Epstein-Barr virus appeared linked to several top co-occurrence clusters.

Notes on this clone: The antigen is not known.

Use of 60 Vbeta and 13 Jbeta primers characterized the PCR. In the study's own analysis: Unique TCR beta chains numbered roughly 80 million in a later analysis, with about 11 million shared. Some clones are missing from TCRdb's copy, which holds only in-frame ones; the method was immunoSEQ multiplex PCR. V and J calls and clone size are as listed in that table; D and trimming were resolved from the DNA. The sample shows 90,000 to 150,000 clones, around 78% of them seen only once. The sequenced sample consisted of PBMCs. The source is a woman aged 25 to 45 in good health and CMV-seropositive.

The CDR3 DNA sequence: TGTGCCAGCAGCAAAGCTAGGCGGGGGGCCTACGAGCAGTACTTC. Protein sequence: CASSKARRGAYEQYF. The V gene is TRBV21-1, the J gene TRBJ2-7; the D segment call TRBD2 is taken from the table without a DNA check. TRBV21-1 is shown as a pseudogene. The CDR3 is 15 amino acids.